Each of the 26 T cell receptor beta chains below was sequenced from the same sample in a study of blood T cell repertoires in COVID-19. Some clones are missing from TCRdb's copy, which holds only in-frame ones; the method was immunoSEQ multiplex PCR. The table lists some 190,000 clones, around 82% of them singletons. The sequencing input was PBMCs or T cells enriched from blood (not recorded which). The receptor source for this set is a woman between 45 and 60 years old with acute COVID-19.

This clone has more than one count but fewer than ten. The chain joins TRBV13 to TRBJ2-1; D is ambiguous. Trimming took off 7 bases at V and 0 bases at J, with 10 bases between the two ends. This CDR3 is 14 amino acids long. Germline values: CDR1 PRHDT, CDR2 FYEKMQ (reference sequence). CDR3 in DNA: TGTGCCAGCAAACGAGGCAGCTCCTACAATGAGCAGTTCTTC. Its translation is CASKRGSSYNEQFF.

V gene TRBV2 combines with J gene TRBJ1-6; 7 bases map to TRBD1. Germline V gives CDR1 SNHLY, CDR2 FYNNEI. Trimming cost V 6 bases and J 6 bases; bases outside gene matches: 14. The CDR3 has 17 amino acids. The CDR3 sequence: CASSAITSGQTNSPLHF. Written as DNA, the CDR3 is TGTGCCAGCAGCGCAATTACATCGGGACAGACTAATTCACCCCTCCACTTT. Full variable domain (remainder filled in from reference TRBV2 and TRBJ1-6): EPEVTQTPSHQVTQMGQEVILRCVPISNHLYFYWYRQILGQKVEFLVSFYNNEISEKSEIFDDQFSVERPDGSNFTLKIRSTKLEDSAMYFCASSAITSGQTNSPLHFGNGTRLTVT.

CDR3 nucleotides: TGTGCCAGCAGCGTAAGAGGCGAATTTAACACTGAAGCTTTCTTT. Translation gives CASSVRGEFNTEAFF. The J gene is TRBJ1-1, the V gene TRBV9; D ambiguous. The CDR3 is made up of 15 amino acids. The V end was cut by 1 base, the J end by 2 bases, with 12 bases between. CDR1 is SGDLS and CDR2 is YYNGEE in the germline V gene.

Written as DNA, the CDR3 is TGTGCCAGCAGCTTAGTTGGCGGGGGGCGGAATGAGCAGTTCTTC. Its protein is CASSLVGGGRNEQFF. V and J are TRBV11-2 and TRBJ2-1, with 8 bases fitting TRBD2. The junction had 6 bases not matched to a gene; V was cut back by 1 base and J by 7 bases. Germline lookup yields CDR1 SGHAT and CDR2 FQNNGV. The length of the CDR3 is 15 residues. The full variable domain, completed using reference TRBV11-2 and TRBJ2-1, is EAGVAQSPRYKIIEKRQSVAFWCNPISGHATLYWYQQILGQGPKLLIQFQNNGVVDDSQLPKDRFSAERLKGVDSTLKIQPAKLEDSAVYLCASSLVGGGRNEQFFGPGTRLTVL.

The chain joins TRBV14 to TRBJ1-6; possible D gene TRBD1, 5 bases. V was cut by 4 bases and J by 9 bases, with 10 bases left in between. Germline CDR1 reads SGHDN; CDR2 reads FVKESK. CDR3 length: 13 residues. The CDR3 protein is CASSRQGSSPLHF. CDR3 in DNA: TGTGCCAGCAGCCGGCAGGGAAGTTCACCCCTCCACTTT.

CDR3 nucleotides: TGTGCCAGCTCACCAGCCGGGACTAGCGGAAGCGAGCAGTACGTC. Translating gives CASSPAGTSGSEQYV. This chain links TRBV18 with TRBJ2-7; 11 bases agree with TRBD2. CDR1 is KGHSH and CDR2 is LQKENI in the germline V gene. The J segment lost 6 bases and the V segment lost 2 bases, leaving 6 bases of the junction unmatched. This CDR3 is built from 15 residues.

J is TRBJ2-1 and V is TRBV11-2; 9 nucleotides match TRBD2. CDR3 length: 15 residues. Germline CDR1 and CDR2: SGHAT and FQNNGV. With 2 bases clipped from V and 5 bases from J, the junction kept 4 bases outside the gene matches. The CDR3: CASSLSGGPNNEQFF. For the CDR3, the DNA is TGTGCCAGCAGCTTAAGCGGGGGGCCGAACAATGAGCAGTTCTTC.

The chain has TRBV10-2 and TRBJ1-2; 8 bases match TRBD1. The V segment lost 0 bases and the J segment 8 bases; nucleotides outside the gene matches: 5. Germline V gene data show CDR1 as WSHSY and CDR2 as SAAADI. CDR3 size: 14 residues. This CDR3 reads CASSESQGAGGYTF. CDR3 sequence (DNA): TGCGCCAGCAGTGAGTCCCAGGGGGCAGGGGGCTACACCTTC.

V and J are TRBV7-2 and TRBJ1-6; D ambiguous. V was cut by 5 bases and J by 10 bases, with 15 bases left in between. CDR3 length: 14 amino acids. Per the germline V gene, CDR1 is SGHTA and CDR2 is FQGNSA. CDR3 in DNA: TGTGCCAGCAGCCCGACAAGGAGGGAATCACCCCTCCACTTT. It codes for CASSPTRRESPLHF.

The V call is TRBV28, the J call TRBJ2-7; D not certain. The CDR3 loop spans 12 amino acids. V was trimmed by 4 bases and J by 0 bases, leaving 4 bases between them. Germline V lookup: CDR1 MDHEN, CDR2 SYDVKM. The CDR3 loop reads CASSSSSYEQYV. CDR3 nucleotide sequence: TGTGCCAGCAGTTCCAGCTCCTACGAGCAGTACGTC.

J is TRBJ1-2 and V is TRBV28; no firm D call. V gave up 3 bases and J gave up 2 bases, with 16 bases separating them. The CDR3 is made up of 16 amino acids. CDR1 is MDHEN, CDR2 SYDVKM, per germline. Here the CDR3 reads CASSFSLSPPNYGYTF. The CDR3 region has the DNA TGTGCCAGCAGTTTTAGCCTGTCCCCTCCAAACTATGGCTACACCTTC.

V gene TRBV24-1 combines with J gene TRBJ2-5, with 9 bases matching TRBD1. The V and J ends lost 4 bases and 2 bases, in that order; junction bases with no gene match: 7. This CDR3 contains 16 residues. CDR1 is KGHDR, CDR2 SFDVKD, per germline. CDR3 in DNA: TGTGCCACCAGTGAACCCGGGACAGGGAAACAAGAGACCCAGTACTTC. It encodes CATSEPGTGKQETQYF.

V gene TRBV7-6 combines with J gene TRBJ1-1; TRBD1 matches at 7 bases. The CDR3 is 15 amino acids. The V and J ends lost 0 bases and 7 bases, in that order; junction bases with no gene match: 8. Per germline, CDR1 SGHVS and CDR2 FNYEAQ. This CDR3 reads CASSLAREGANEAFF. The DNA for the CDR3 is TGTGCCAGCAGCTTAGCGCGAGAGGGGGCTAATGAAGCTTTCTTT.

The sample holds a few counts of this clone. The genes are TRBV2 and TRBJ1-2; TRBD1 might be the D (6 bases). Germline loops: CDR1 SNHLY, CDR2 FYNNEI. CDR3 size: 13 residues. V lost 3 bases, J lost 8 bases, and 13 bases lay in between. Here the CDR3 DNA reads TGTGCCAGCAGTGATTCAGGGGCGCCCGGCTACACCTTC. This gives the protein CASSDSGAPGYTF.

CDR3 sequence: CASSLRQGGIAEAFF. The CDR3 coding sequence is TGTGCCAGCAGCTTACGGCAGGGTGGGATTGCTGAAGCTTTCTTT. The chain uses TRBV7-9 and TRBJ1-1, with a tentative D call TRBD1 (5 bases). Germline V gives CDR1 SEHNR, CDR2 FQNEAQ (reference sequence). This CDR3 comprises 15 residues. Deletions cut 2 bases from V and 6 bases from J, with 16 bases between.

V and J are TRBV6-5 and TRBJ2-1; D may be TRBD1 (6 bases). V shed 1 base and J shed 6 bases, with 13 bases lying between them. The germline V gene encodes CDR1 MNHEY and CDR2 SVGAGI. The CDR3 covers 15 residues. The DNA of the CDR3 is TGTGCCAGCAGTTACTTGGGGGCGCGGAGCAATGAGCAGTTCTTC. This translates into CASSYLGARSNEQFF.

This clone occurred a few times. This sequence joins TRBV7-6 and TRBJ1-6; D is ambiguous. Deletions cut 5 bases from V and 4 bases from J, with 15 bases between. From germline, CDR1 is SGHVS and CDR2 FNYEAQ. The CDR3 runs to 16 residues. DNA of the CDR3: TGTGCCAGCAGCCGTAACACGGGGTTATATAATTCACCCCTCCACTTT. Translation: CASSRNTGLYNSPLHF. Full variable domain (outside the CDR3, taken from reference TRBV7-6 and TRBJ1-6): GAGVSQSPRYKVTKRGQDVALRCDPISGHVSLYWYRQALGQGPEFLTYFNYEAQQDKSGLPNDRFSAERPEGSISTLTIQRTEQRDSAMYRCASSRNTGLYNSPLHFGNGTRLTVT.

The chain couples TRBV2 to TRBJ1-1; D might be TRBD1 (6 bases). The CDR3 spans 13 residues. Trimming pared 8 bases from V and 3 bases from J, leaving 13 bases between. Looked up from germline, CDR1 is SNHLY and CDR2 is FYNNEI. The CDR3 sequence: CASGGDTHTEAFF. As DNA, the CDR3 is TGTGCCAGCGGGGGGGACACTCACACTGAAGCTTTCTTT.

The genes are TRBV13 and TRBJ2-2; D remains ambiguous. V gave up 3 bases and J gave up 3 bases, with 8 bases separating them. The CDR3 totals 14 residues. Germline lookup yields CDR1 PRHDT and CDR2 FYEKMQ (reference sequence). The DNA of the CDR3 is TGTGCCAGCAGCTTTCGGAGCGACACCGGGGAGCTGTTTTTT. Encoded protein: CASSFRSDTGELFF.

The rearrangement joins TRBV4-1 to TRBJ2-1; possibly TRBD2 for D (6 bases). This CDR3 contains 13 residues. Germline V gives CDR1 MGHRA, CDR2 YSYEKL. V lost 4 bases and J lost 4, with 8 bases in between. The CDR3 DNA reads as TGCGCCAGCAGCCCCGGGGGATACAATGAGCAGTTCTTC. Translation: CASSPGGYNEQFF.

The chain combines TRBV7-9 with TRBJ2-5; 8 bases agree with TRBD1. The CDR3 spans 15 residues. With V trimmed by 2 bases and J by 2 bases, 4 bases remained unmatched. Germline CDR1 and CDR2: SEHNR and FQNEAQ (reference sequence). The CDR3 sequence is CASSLRTGLQETQYF. The DNA for the CDR3 is TGTGCCAGCAGCTTACGGACAGGGCTACAAGAGACCCAGTACTTC.

This clone came up a few times. The rearrangement joins TRBV24-1 to TRBJ2-1; TRBD1 matches 8 bases. The length of the CDR3 is 15 residues. With 4 bases clipped from V and 6 bases from J, the junction kept 7 bases outside the gene matches. Germline V gene data show CDR1 as KGHDR and CDR2 as SFDVKD. The chain's CDR3 is CATSERTGRGNEQFF. CDR3 bases: TGTGCCACCAGTGAACGGACAGGGCGGGGCAATGAGCAGTTCTTC.

In its sample, this clone was seen once. The chain combines TRBV27 with TRBJ1-1; D possibly corresponds to TRBD1 (5 bases). Germline V gene sequence: CDR1 MNHEY, CDR2 SMNVEV (reference sequence). The CDR3 has 14 residues. The V end lost 3 bases, the J end lost 1 base, and 9 bases lay between the germline ends. The CDR3 DNA is TGTGCCAGCAGTTTGTCCGGGGGGAACACTGAAGCTTTCTTT. As protein: CASSLSGGNTEAFF.

The table lists this clone with a count of one. V is TRBV19 and J is TRBJ1-1; D remains unclear. The CDR3 is made up of 13 amino acids. CDR1 and CDR2 (germline): LNHDA, SQIVND (reference sequence). Trimming shortened V by 5 bases and J by 0 bases, and 7 bases separated the two germline ends. The CDR3 sequence is CASSEKLNTEAFF. CDR3 sequence (DNA): TGTGCCAGTAGTGAGAAGTTGAACACTGAAGCTTTCTTT.

This clone was seen repeatedly, ten times or more. The sample carries other DNA sequences with the same CDR3. The rearrangement uses TRBV4-1 and TRBJ1-1, with D perhaps TRBD1 (6 bases). Germline loops: CDR1 MGHRA, CDR2 YSYEKL. CDR3 length equals 16 residues. Trimming took 0 bases from V and 1 from J, leaving 12 bases between them. CDR3 in amino acids: CASSQDPGQPNTEAFF. The CDR3 DNA reads TGCGCCAGCAGCCAAGATCCGGGACAACCGAACACTGAAGCTTTCTTT.

The V gene is TRBV2, the J gene TRBJ1-1; D is unclear. The V end was cut by 6 bases, the J end by 8 bases, with 13 bases between. The CDR3 spans 12 residues. Germline V CDR1 and CDR2: SNHLY, FYNNEI. CDR3 region: CASRASPPEAFF. CDR3 in DNA: TGTGCCAGCAGAGCCTCGCCCCCCGAAGCTTTCTTT.